What follows describes a single T cell receptor beta chain. Its antigen remains unknown. Trimming left V 0 bases short and J 1 base short, with 4 bases between. Germline V gives CDR1 LGHNA, CDR2 YSLEER. This CDR3 is built from 14 residues. The PCR used 60 Vbeta and 13 Jbeta primers. Data came from immunoSEQ multiplex PCR; TCRdb stores just in-frame clones and leaves some out. The sample lists roughly 160,000 clones; 70% to 80% were seen once. The source of the sample is a study of cytomegalovirus exposure and HLA in healthy donors. Study-level results: Diagnosis of cytomegalovirus status made by the classifier reportedly showed high specificity and sensitivity.

This receptor was identified in a man younger than 45 in good health and CMV-seropositive. The rearrangement joins TRBV4-3 to TRBJ1-5; no reliable D call. The sequenced sample consisted of PBMCs. The CDR3 DNA reads TGCGCCAGCAGCCAAGACAGGAGCAATCAGCCCCAGCATTTT. Its translation: CASSQDRSNQPQHF.